This T cell receptor (beta chain) was found in a study of metastatic and nonmetastatic thyroid tumors. TCRdb reassembled clones from the PCR reads with MiXCR. Of about 39,000 clones detected, around 10% appear once; the ten largest clones hold 9%. None of the patients had undergone any treatment ahead of thyroid surgery. This clone was observed a few times. The CDR3 is 16 residues long. CDR1 and CDR2 (germline): MGHRA, YSYEKL. The J segment lost 5 bases and the V segment lost 4 bases, leaving 10 bases of the junction unmatched. J is TRBJ2-1 and V is TRBV4-1; 8 nucleotides agree with TRBD2. Specimen: blood. This clonotype was obtained from a male donor with papillary thyroid cancer or a benign thyroid nodule (not recorded which). Some clones in this sample may be carry-over from other donors' samples. The CDR3 DNA reads as TGCGCCAGCAGCCCAGTAGGTAGCGGGGTCCACAATGAGCAGTTCTTC. This translates into CASSPVGSGVHNEQFF.